The following is a T cell receptor beta chain sequence with its context. The antigen it binds to is not known. There are no base qualities to consult, and no much larger clone falls within one base. CDR1 and CDR2 are drawn from the germline V gene: SGHTA, FQGNSA. For this chain, trimming is 0 bases at the V end and 4 bases at the J end, and the number of junction bases without a gene match is 12. The CDR3 spans 20 residues, from the cysteine through the phenylalanine. The kept DNA is CDR3 alone, 60 bases in frame from the first base. This sample was taken from a study of human T cells and chemical hapten exposure (dated by TCRdb to the early 2020s). In the study overall: Libraries were combined into a pool for sequencing, and differences in TCR yield between samples came mainly from small differences in library volumes within the pool. This study followed changes in the peripheral blood TCR repertoire in vivo during primary and secondary sensitization of alopecia patients to the hapten diphenylcyclopropenone (DPC). From each blood RNA sample, both TCR alpha and TCR beta chains were sequenced. Study-wide findings and limitations: DPC sensitization did not change the number of TCRs with a frequency above 1 in 1000, and there was no evidence of changes in global repertoire structure. After repeated subsampling, changes were observed in the strength of the expansion versus patch-test correlation and in the threshold at which the correlation became significant.

Library preparation was by RACE. The sequencing machine was a NextSeq 500. Library preparation attached unique molecular identifiers to individual cDNA molecules for quantitative, reproducible TCR counting. As for how the authors treated the data: The median number of TCRs per sample was some 100,000, ranging from about 23,224 to 700,000. The Decombinator software suite was used to annotate the V, J and CDR3 of the TCR reads. For the PS versus PT1 abundance plots, all samples were subsampled to the same number of TCRs (28,000). Expanded TCRs were defined as absent before sensitization and observed at least eight times at the 2-week time point. Starting from the raw public reads, TCRdb applied fastp trimming at Q25, assembled clones with MiXCR and retained in-frame beta chains. Every CDR3 protein is listed once, alongside the most common genes and DNA of its rows. The V and J calls here are based on TCRdb, not the publication. Counted in this sample were 60,000 to 90,000 distinct CDR3 sequences; approximately 8.6% of them appeared once. 1.7% of the sample is held by the ten biggest clonotypes.

In the paper's terms, the time point label means: healthy volunteer bleed at 6 weeks. Total RNA was extracted from unfractionated whole blood collected in Tempus Blood RNA tubes. As TCR sequencing controls, roughly five healthy volunteers were used, with blood taken at day 0, 2 weeks and 6 weeks. This chain is built from TRBV7-2 and TRBJ2-1; TRBD2 matches 13 bases in the middle. This TCR was recovered from a female donor in good health. Some clones in this sample may be carry-over from other donors' samples. Sequenced sample: whole blood. The nucleotide sequence reads TGTGCCAGCAGCTTAGCCCGGACTAGCGGGGGCAATTTCCTTTACAATGAGCAGTTCTTC. The translation is CASSLARTSGGNFLYNEQFF.